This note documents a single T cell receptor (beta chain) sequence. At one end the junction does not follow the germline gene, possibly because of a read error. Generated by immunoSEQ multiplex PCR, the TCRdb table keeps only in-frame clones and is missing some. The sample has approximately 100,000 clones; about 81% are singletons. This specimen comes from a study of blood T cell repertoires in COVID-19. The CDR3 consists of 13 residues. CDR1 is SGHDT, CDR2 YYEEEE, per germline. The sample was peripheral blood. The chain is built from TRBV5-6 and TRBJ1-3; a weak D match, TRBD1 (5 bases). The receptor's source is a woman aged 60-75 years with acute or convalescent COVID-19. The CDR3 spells CASSLGRSTGRDF. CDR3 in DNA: TGTGCCAGCAGCTTGGGACGCTCAACAGGAAGAGATTTT.